The rows below give T cell receptor beta chains drawn from one sample of a study of shared clonotypes between healthy human individuals. Clones were sequenced by immunoSEQ multiplex PCR, and TCRdb holds only the in-frame ones, with some missing. The data hold approximately 2.3 million clones, with just over 90% observed a single time. The sequenced sample was naive CD4+ T cells from PBMCs. The receptors were gathered from a man between 18 and 35 years old in good health. Some clones in this sample may be carry-over from other donors' samples. CDR3s include the opening cysteine and the closing phenylalanine or tryptophan. Each record gives: J gene, V gene, D gene, CDR3 length, clone size, CDR3 protein, CDR3 DNA. D genes are given only for firm matches. Clone size is stated in some rows and not others, as once, few, many or a class when expanded.

J: TRBJ2-7
V: TRBV27
D: .
length: 16
size: .
CDR3: CASSSYRDRSSYEQYF
DNA: TGTGCCAGCAGCTCTTACCGGGACCGGAGCTCCTACGAGCAGTACTTC

J: TRBJ2-7
V: TRBV10-2
D: TRBD2
length: 14
size: .
CDR3: CAALRGDGSYEQYF
DNA: TGCGCAGCCCTGCGGGGGGATGGGTCCTACGAGCAGTACTTC

J: TRBJ1-1
V: TRBV6-1
D: TRBD1
length: 14
size: .
CDR3: CASSAGTGPSGAFF
DNA: TGTGCCAGCAGTGCCGGGACAGGGCCCAGTGGGGCTTTCTTT

J: TRBJ2-1
V: TRBV9
D: TRBD2
length: 14
size: .
CDR3: CASSPLAGKNEQFF
DNA: TGTGCCAGCAGCCCACTAGCGGGAAAGAATGAGCAGTTCTTC

J: TRBJ1-2
V: TRBV5-6
D: .
length: 16
size: .
CDR3: CASSFGPERSNYGYTF
DNA: TGTGCCAGCAGCTTCGGTCCCGAGAGATCTAACTATGGCTACACCTTC

J: TRBJ2-3
V: TRBV5-1
D: TRBD1
length: 15
size: .
CDR3: CASSLRDRGPDTQYF
DNA: TGCGCCAGCAGCTTGAGGGACAGGGGGCCGGATACGCAGTATTTT

J: TRBJ1-2
V: TRBV10-3
D: .
length: 13
size: .
CDR3: CAISTSNGSGYTF
DNA: TGTGCCATCAGCACTTCCAATGGGTCTGGCTACACCTTC

J: TRBJ1-1
V: TRBV7-3
D: .
length: 13
size: .
CDR3: CASSPRGDTEAFF
DNA: TGTGCCAGCAGCCCGAGAGGGGACACTGAAGCTTTCTTT

J: TRBJ2-5
V: TRBV28
D: .
length: 13
size: .
CDR3: CASSPYREETQYF
DNA: TGTGCCAGCAGTCCCTACAGGGAAGAGACCCAGTACTTC

J: TRBJ2-3
V: TRBV6-4
D: TRBD2
length: 14
size: .
CDR3: CASRKSGSADTQYF
DNA: TGTGCCAGCAGGAAGAGCGGGAGCGCAGATACGCAGTATTTT

J: TRBJ2-7
V: TRBV15
D: .
length: 16
size: .
CDR3: CATSLELRRANYEQYF
DNA: TGTGCCACCAGCCTGGAACTTCGGAGGGCGAACTACGAGCAGTACTTC

J: TRBJ2-3
V: TRBV7-6
D: .
length: 16
size: .
CDR3: CASSRGSSRGTDTQYF
DNA: TGTGCCAGCAGCAGAGGTAGTAGTCGCGGCACAGATACGCAGTATTTT

J: TRBJ2-7
V: TRBV27
D: TRBD1
length: 18
size: once
CDR3: CASSLSVLRGQGAHEQYF
DNA: TGTGCCAGCAGTTTATCAGTCCTTCGGGGACAGGGGGCGCACGAGCAGTACTTC

J: TRBJ2-7
V: TRBV7-9
D: TRBD2
length: 13
size: .
CDR3: CASSLSGGSEQYF
DNA: TGTGCCAGCAGCTTAAGCGGGGGCTCCGAGCAGTACTTC

J: TRBJ2-5
V: TRBV29-1
D: TRBD1
length: 14
size: once
CDR3: CSVAGTGAPETQYF
DNA: TGCAGCGTTGCCGGGACAGGGGCCCCAGAGACCCAGTACTTC

J: TRBJ2-7
V: TRBV19
D: TRBD1
length: 18
size: .
CDR3: CASSGNGQGGALWYEQYF
DNA: TGTGCCAGTAGTGGAAACGGACAGGGGGGCGCGCTTTGGTACGAGCAGTACTTC

J: TRBJ2-1
V: TRBV11-1
D: TRBD2
length: 13
size: .
CDR3: CASSGTTNNEQFF
DNA: TGTGCCTCATCCGGGACTACCAACAATGAGCAGTTCTTC

J: TRBJ2-5
V: TRBV10-1
D: .
length: 17
size: .
CDR3: CAKTGPGILSYQETQYF
DNA: TGCGCCAAAACCGGGCCTGGCATACTAAGCTACCAAGAGACCCAGTACTTC

J: TRBJ1-1
V: TRBV7-3
D: .
length: 14
size: .
CDR3: CASSLLGESTEAFF
DNA: TGTGCCAGCAGCTTATTGGGGGAGAGCACTGAAGCTTTCTTT

J: TRBJ2-2
V: TRBV4-3
D: .
length: 13
size: .
CDR3: CASSQGWSGELFF
DNA: TGCGCCAGCAGCCAAGGGTGGAGCGGGGAGCTGTTTTTT

J: TRBJ1-1
V: TRBV5-4
D: .
length: 15
size: .
CDR3: CASSLGGQSTYEAFF
DNA: TGTGCCAGCAGCTTGGGGGGTCAGTCGACCTATGAAGCTTTCTTT

J: TRBJ2-5
V: TRBV5-4
D: TRBD2
length: 12
size: .
CDR3: CAPPGGGETQYF
DNA: TGTGCCCCCCCCGGGGGGGGAGAGACCCAGTACTTC

J: TRBJ2-1
V: TRBV9
D: TRBD2
length: 20
size: .
CDR3: CASSTRDRIPGLAGNNEQFF
DNA: TGTGCCAGCAGCACTCGGGACAGAATTCCGGGACTAGCGGGGAACAATGAGCAGTTCTTC

J: TRBJ2-1
V: TRBV5-1
D: .
length: 16
size: once
CDR3: CASSLGFITAGDEQFF
DNA: TGCGCCAGCAGCTTGGGGTTTATTACTGCCGGGGATGAGCAGTTCTTC

J: TRBJ2-3
V: TRBV5-3
D: .
length: 12
size: once
CDR3: CARTNPADTQYF
DNA: TGTGCCAGAACAAACCCAGCAGATACGCAGTATTTT

J: TRBJ2-4
V: TRBV5-1
D: TRBD1
length: 24
size: .
CDR3: CASSLIPPLLRDRGKLSAKNIQYF
DNA: TGCGCCAGCAGCCTAATCCCCCCTTTACTCCGGGACAGGGGAAAGTTGTCGGCCAAAAACATTCAGTACTTC

J: TRBJ1-2
V: TRBV7-9
D: .
length: 15
size: .
CDR3: CASSFPGRGDYGYTF
DNA: TGTGCCAGCAGCTTCCCGGGCAGGGGAGATTATGGCTACACCTTC

J: TRBJ2-1
V: TRBV6-5
D: TRBD2
length: 15
size: .
CDR3: CASRPGLATANEQFF
DNA: TGTGCCAGCAGACCCGGACTAGCGACAGCGAATGAGCAGTTCTTC

J: TRBJ1-3
V: TRBV9
D: TRBD1
length: 15
size: .
CDR3: CASSATGAPGNTIYF
DNA: TGTGCCAGCAGCGCTACAGGGGCCCCTGGAAACACCATATATTTT

J: TRBJ2-1
V: TRBV19
D: TRBD2
length: 16
size: .
CDR3: CASSPRSGSSYNEQFF
DNA: TGTGCCAGTAGTCCCCGTAGCGGGAGCTCCTACAATGAGCAGTTCTTC

J: TRBJ2-1
V: TRBV27
D: .
length: 12
size: .
CDR3: CASNTGYNEQFF
DNA: TGTGCCAGCAACACGGGCTACAATGAGCAGTTCTTC

J: TRBJ1-2
V: TRBV2
D: TRBD1
length: 13
size: .
CDR3: CASREDRVNGYTF
DNA: TGTGCCAGCAGGGAGGACAGGGTAAACGGCTACACCTTC

J: TRBJ2-5
V: TRBV11-2
D: .
length: 16
size: .
CDR3: CASSPKGLVGAETQYF
DNA: TGTGCCAGCAGCCCCAAGGGGCTAGTCGGGGCTGAGACCCAGTACTTC

J: TRBJ2-6
V: TRBV9
D: .
length: 17
size: .
CDR3: CASSPRGFVTGANVLTF
DNA: TGTGCCAGCAGCCCCCGGGGATTCGTTACTGGGGCCAACGTCCTGACTTTC

J: TRBJ2-7
V: TRBV28
D: .
length: 15
size: .
CDR3: CASSFGRPGDGEQYF
DNA: TGTGCCAGCAGTTTTGGACGTCCGGGGGACGGCGAGCAGTACTTC

J: TRBJ1-1
V: TRBV28
D: .
length: 14
size: .
CDR3: CASSLLGTNTEAFF
DNA: TGTGCCAGCAGTTTATTAGGGACAAACACTGAAGCTTTCTTT

J: TRBJ2-1
V: TRBV28
D: .
length: 13
size: .
CDR3: CASSSPGYNEQFF
DNA: TGTGCCAGCAGTTCCCCTGGATACAATGAGCAGTTCTTC

J: TRBJ1-1
V: TRBV4-1
D: TRBD1
length: 15
size: once
CDR3: CASSHVYRGRGEAFF
DNA: TGCGCCAGCAGCCACGTTTACAGGGGGCGAGGTGAAGCTTTCTTT

J: TRBJ1-2
V: TRBV14
D: TRBD1
length: 14
size: .
CDR3: CASSQRDRIYGYTF
DNA: TGTGCCAGCAGCCAACGGGACAGGATCTATGGCTACACCTTC

J: TRBJ1-4
V: TRBV10-1
D: .
length: 15
size: once
CDR3: CASSDRGTGNEKLFF
DNA: TGCGCCAGCAGTGACCGAGGGACGGGGAATGAAAAACTGTTTTTT